These T cell receptor beta chains were read from a single sample in a study of regulatory T cells in long-lasting Graves disease. TCRdb fed the multiplex PCR reads into MiXCR, producing one record per CDR3 protein. There are hundreds of thousands of distinct CDR3 sequences in the sample; roughly 16% occur only once, and approximately 20% lies in the top ten. These data were also filed under a second study, of T cells in Graves' hyperthyroidism and ophthalmopathy.

The input for sequencing was peripheral blood mononuclear cells (PBMCs), taken at new diagnosis, from a patient treated with antithyroid drugs. The origin of the receptors is a woman in her 30s with Graves disease. CDR3s include the opening cysteine and the closing phenylalanine or tryptophan. D genes are given only for firm matches. The size of a clone is reported for some rows only, either as once, few or many, or as a class for expanded clones.

CDR3 protein,CDR3 DNA,D gene,clone size,V gene,J gene
CASSFVTSGSGKQFF,TGTGCCAGCAGCTTTGTGACTAGCGGGAGTGGCAAGCAGTTCTTC,TRBD2,many,TRBV7-9,TRBJ2-1
CASRMASSGANVLTF,TGTGCCAGCCGGATGGCCTCCTCTGGGGCCAACGTCCTGACTTTC,.,many,TRBV28,TRBJ2-6
CASRHTGGDEKLFF,TGTGCCAGCAGGCATACAGGGGGCGATGAAAAACTGTTTTTT,TRBD1,few,TRBV3-1,TRBJ1-4
CASSHNKRAGEQYF,TGTGCCAGCAGCCACAATAAACGAGCGGGGGAGCAGTACTTC,TRBD2,.,TRBV7-9,TRBJ2-7
CASVHRLNQPQHF,TGTGCCAGTGTTCACAGGTTGAATCAGCCCCAGCATTTT,.,.,TRBV19,TRBJ1-5
CASSIGGITEAFF,TGTGCCAGTAGTATCGGGGGTATCACTGAAGCTTTCTTT,.,few,TRBV19,TRBJ1-1
CSARAPTSGYPDEQFF,TGCAGTGCTAGAGCCCCCACCAGCGGGTATCCGGATGAGCAGTTCTTC,.,many,TRBV20-1,TRBJ2-1
CSVARGTFGYTF,TGCAGCGTTGCCCGAGGGACATTCGGCTACACCTTC,.,.,TRBV29-1,TRBJ1-2
CASRRTEQETQYF,TGTGCCAGCAGGCGGACGGAACAAGAGACCCAGTACTTC,.,many,TRBV2,TRBJ2-5
CASSIAVGLEKSKGYTF,TGTGCCAGTAGTATAGCCGTCGGGCTAGAGAAAAGTAAGGGCTACACCTTC,.,few,TRBV19,TRBJ1-2
CASSWGQGRRNEQFF,TGCGCCAGCAGCTGGGGACAGGGGCGAAGGAATGAGCAGTTCTTC,TRBD1,.,TRBV5-1,TRBJ2-1